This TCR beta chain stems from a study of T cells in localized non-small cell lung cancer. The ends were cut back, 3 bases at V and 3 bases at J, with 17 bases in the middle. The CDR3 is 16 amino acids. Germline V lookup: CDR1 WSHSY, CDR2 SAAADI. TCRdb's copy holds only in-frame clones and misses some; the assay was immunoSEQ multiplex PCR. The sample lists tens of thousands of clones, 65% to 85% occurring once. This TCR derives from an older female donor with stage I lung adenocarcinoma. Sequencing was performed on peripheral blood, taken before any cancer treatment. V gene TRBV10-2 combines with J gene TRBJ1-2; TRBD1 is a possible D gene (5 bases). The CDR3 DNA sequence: TGCGCCAGCAGTGATGGGGGGAGGGTCTCTGACTATGGCTACACCTTC. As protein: CASSDGGRVSDYGYTF.